What follows describes a single T cell receptor (beta chain). RNA, once extracted, was reverse transcribed into cDNA for use as the sequencing template. The repertoire was sequenced with immunoSEQ multiplex PCR; TCRdb's copy has only in-frame clones and lacks some. There are around 98,000 clones in the sample; roughly 47% occur only once, and 0.79% lies in the top ten. This sample stems from a study of CD8+ T cells in alopecia areata. Per germline, CDR1 MGHDK and CDR2 SYGVNS. The CDR3 extends over 14 amino acids. The germline V and J ends were trimmed by 3 bases and 2 bases, with 10 bases remaining between them.

J is TRBJ2-5 and V is TRBV25-1; D uncertain. The source material was CD4+ T cells sorted from blood. The source of this sequence is a human donor with alopecia areata. In nucleotides, the CDR3 is TGTGCCAGCAGTGATTCTCTAACTCAAGAGACCCAGTACTTC. Protein product: CASSDSLTQETQYF.